This TCR beta chain came from a study of PD-L1 blockade in urothelial cancer. The overall study: The study started patients on atezolizumab around 2014, giving 1,200 mg intravenously every 3 weeks. Per blood sample, T cells had a median of approximately 150,000. Findings and caveats of the study: Durable-benefit patients had greater expansion of tumor-associated blood clones at 3 weeks.

The CDR3 spans 15 residues. CDR1 is SGHRS, CDR2 YFSETQ, per germline. Trimming cost V 4 bases and J 5 bases; bases outside gene matches: 10. Concerning this clone itself: Its antigen remains unknown.

The assay was immunoSEQ multiplex PCR, and TCRdb's table has in-frame clones only and misses some. The sample lists about 48,000 clones, approximately 80% occurring once. Time point reported: peripheral blood 6 weeks after treatment start. Locally advanced or metastatic urothelial carcinoma affected all patients. The specimen was PBMCs, collected around atezolizumab (anti-PD-L1) treatment. The clonotype comes from a man between 65 and 85 years old with urothelial cancer. This rearrangement joins TRBV5-1 to TRBJ2-7; 9 bases match TRBD1. CDR3 residues: CASSPLPGQGHEQYF. CDR3 coding DNA: TGCGCCAGCAGCCCTCTACCGGGACAGGGCCACGAGCAGTACTTC.